Below are 2 T cell receptor beta chains sequenced from a single sample in a study of blood T cells in healthy people across ages. The second PCR ran roughly 6 to 12 cycles with a sample-barcoded 5' primer and J-beta primers. TCRdb reprocessed the 5' RACE reads via MiXCR and lists one record per CDR3 protein. The sample contains 700,000 to 1,000,000 distinct CDR3 sequences, around 43% of which appear only once. The sample comprised blood. These receptors came from a man aged 55-75 years in good health.

This rearrangement joins TRBV7-6 to TRBJ2-2; no clear D gene. This CDR3 has 19 amino acids. From germline, CDR1 is SGHVS and CDR2 FNYEAQ. The V and J ends lost 1 base and 6 bases respectively, with 24 bases between them. For the CDR3, the DNA is TGTGCCAGCAGCTTAGACAGACTCGCGAACCGACTTGGACCCGGGGAGCTGTTTTTT. It specifies CASSLDRLANRLGPGELFF. Based on the CDR3 plus reference TRBV7-6 and TRBJ2-2, the full variable domain is GAGVSQSPRYKVTKRGQDVALRCDPISGHVSLYWYRQALGQGPEFLTYFNYEAQQDKSGLPNDRFSAERPEGSISTLTIQRTEQRDSAMYRCASSLDRLANRLGPGELFFGEGSRLTVL.

This clonotype has a single count. One junction end disagrees with the germline gene, perhaps due to a read error. This sequence joins TRBV5-5 and TRBJ2-5; D not certain. This CDR3 contains 12 residues. Germline V gene data show CDR1 as SGHKS and CDR2 as YYEKEE (reference sequence). The CDR3 coding sequence is TGTGCCGGCAGACAAGGGATGGAGACCCAGTACTTC. Residues: CAGRQGMETQYF.